Below, one T cell receptor (beta chain) is given with its context. What it recognizes is unknown. The data were produced by immunoSEQ multiplex PCR, yet TCRdb's version contains in-frame clones alone and is incomplete. The data contain 90,000 to 130,000 clones, about 86% of them singletons. The data belong to a study of T cell responses to AZD1222 COVID-19 vaccine. For the study at large: It was second doses at about 4 or about 12 weeks that were pooled. General study findings and limits: Dominant at 160-218 and 743-854, vaccine-associated CD4 TCRs also spanned spike. Clonal diversity was possibly underestimated; the donors were predominantly white British and more often female. At baseline, seropositivity was found in only a handful of AZD1222 recipients.

Germline V gene data show CDR1 as SEHNR and CDR2 as FQNEAQ (reference sequence). Trimming took off 5 bases at V and 9 bases at J, with 14 bases between the two ends. CDR3 length equals 14 residues. This TCR was recovered from an adult in good health. The source was peripheral blood, collected on day 0 of AZD1222 vaccination. This chain connects TRBV7-9 to TRBJ1-6; D call uncertain. CDR3 DNA: TGTGCCAGCAGCCGCGAGGGCCTGGGTTCACCCCTCCACTTT. This codes for CASSREGLGSPLHF.